This record looks at one TCR beta chain sequence and its context. Its antigen is not known. This sample is drawn from a study of cytomegalovirus exposure and HLA in healthy donors. Study conclusions and caveats: In an earlier analysis, productive rearrangement rates for most beta V segments clustered near 87% or 30%. Association with HLA alleles at 0.05 false discovery rate was found for around 17,000 TCR beta sequences in a later analysis. The classifier, whose performance was assessed in both the original and validation cohorts, reportedly diagnosed cytomegalovirus status with high specificity and sensitivity.

Researchers ran the PCR with 60 Vbeta and 13 Jbeta primers. Some clones are missing from TCRdb's copy, which holds only in-frame ones; the method was immunoSEQ multiplex PCR. Of 40,000 or so clones listed, roughly 80% are singletons. Germline CDR1 reads LNHDA; CDR2 reads SQIVND (reference sequence). The CDR3 runs to 14 residues. The ends were cut back, 4 bases at V and 7 bases at J, with 16 bases in the middle. Sequences were obtained from PBMCs. The J gene is TRBJ1-2, the V gene TRBV19; D possibly corresponds to TRBD1 (6 bases). The clonotype comes from a man in his thirties or forties in good health and CMV-seronegative. This CDR3 is CASSTAQGQGGYTF. For the CDR3, the DNA is TGTGCCAGTAGTACGGCGCAGGGACAAGGTGGCTACACCTTC.